Included here is one T cell receptor beta chain sequence, with context. The sample is drawn from a study of T cells in Graves' hyperthyroidism and ophthalmopathy. Clinical symptoms, serum thyroxine and TRAb, thyroid ultrasound and orbital computed tomography were used for the diagnoses. The germline gives CDR1 DFQATT, CDR2 SNEGSKA (reference sequence). Trimming stripped 1 base from V and 7 bases from J, with 10 bases between. This CDR3 has 12 amino acids. Using RNA transcripts as the source, TCR beta CDR3 regions were amplified. The primer set for the first-round RT-PCR of the TCR CDR3 was HTBI. TCRdb re-called the multiplex PCR reads with MiXCR, one entry per CDR3 protein. The sample lists about 270,000 distinct CDR3 sequences; about 20% were seen once.

The source is a young man with Graves' ophthalmopathy. The genes are TRBV20-1 and TRBJ1-2, with no clear D. The sample comprised blood. The CDR3 loop reads CSARGAIGGYTF. CDR3 sequence (DNA): TGCAGTGCTAGAGGGGCGATAGGTGGCTACACCTTC.